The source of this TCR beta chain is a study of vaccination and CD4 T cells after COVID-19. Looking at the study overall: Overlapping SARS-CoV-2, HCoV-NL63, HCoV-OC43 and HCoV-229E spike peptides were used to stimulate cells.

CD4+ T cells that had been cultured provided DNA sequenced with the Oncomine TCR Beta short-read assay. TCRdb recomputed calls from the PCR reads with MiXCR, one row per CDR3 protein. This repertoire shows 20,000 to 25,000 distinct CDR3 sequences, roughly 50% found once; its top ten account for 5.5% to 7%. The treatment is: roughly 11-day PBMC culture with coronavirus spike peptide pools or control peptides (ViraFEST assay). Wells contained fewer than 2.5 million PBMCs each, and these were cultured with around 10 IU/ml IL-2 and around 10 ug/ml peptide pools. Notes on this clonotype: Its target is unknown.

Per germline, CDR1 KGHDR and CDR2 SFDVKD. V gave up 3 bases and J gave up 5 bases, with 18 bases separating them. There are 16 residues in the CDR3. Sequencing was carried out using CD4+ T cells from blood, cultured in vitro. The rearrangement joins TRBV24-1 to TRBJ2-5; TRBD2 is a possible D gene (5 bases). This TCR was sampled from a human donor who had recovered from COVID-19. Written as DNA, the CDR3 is TGTGCCACCAGTGATCCTGGAGACGGGGTAGTGGAGACCCAGTACTTC. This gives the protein CATSDPGDGVVETQYF.